This T cell receptor (beta chain) was sequenced for a study of vaccination and CD4 T cells after COVID-19. Findings and caveats of the study: Clonotypes reactive to SARS-CoV-2 had a median that went up from about 22 to 38, but not significantly.

Cultured CD4+ T cells had their DNA profiled by the Oncomine TCR Beta short-read assay. TCRdb fed the PCR reads into MiXCR, producing one record per CDR3 protein. This table has some 16,000 distinct CDR3 sequences, 35% to 50% appearing once. Trimming removed 5 bases at V and 2 bases at J, with 9 bases between. Germline V gives CDR1 LNHDA, CDR2 SQIVND (reference sequence). The CDR3 is 13 amino acids. As to treatment: roughly 11-day PBMC culture with coronavirus spike peptide pools or control peptides (ViraFEST assay). This clonotype was counted only a few times. No antigen is known for it. The TCR comes from a human donor who had recovered from COVID-19. The V gene is TRBV19, the J gene TRBJ1-2, with D unresolved. The sequences come from CD4+ T cells from blood, cultured in vitro, collected after SARS-CoV-2 vaccination. The CDR3 coding sequence is TGTGCCAGTAGTCCCGGAGGAAACTATGGCTACACCTTC. Translating it yields CASSPGGNYGYTF. Looking up the rest from reference TRBV19 and TRBJ1-2 gives the full variable domain: DGGITQSPKYLFRKEGQNVTLSCEQNLNHDAMYWYRQDPGQGLRLIYYSQIVNDFQKGDIAEGYSVSREKKESFPLTVTSAQKNPTAFYLCASSPGGNYGYTFGSGTRLTVV.